The clone carrying this T cell receptor beta chain was recorded only once. Its antigen is undetermined. The record originates from a study of CD8+ T cells in alopecia areata. Study in general: Treated patients were given oral tofacitinib, which was dosed at 5 to 10 mg twice daily. Whole-study results and caveats: One nonresponder makes the tie between baseline CD8+ expansion and response uncertain. Sequencing of scalp tissue also captures the resident alphabeta T cells of normal skin.

Regarding treatment: oral pan-JAK inhibitor, 5-10 mg twice daily. Punch biopsies of lesional scalp, plus peripheral blood, were taken from alopecia areata patients. The CDR3 is made up of 14 amino acids. The germline gives CDR1 SEHNR, CDR2 FQNEAQ (reference sequence). Trimming pared 1 base from V and 5 bases from J, leaving 12 bases between. cDNA prepared by RNA extraction and subsequent reverse transcription served as the template for sequencing. Sequenced by immunoSEQ multiplex PCR; TCRdb stores in-frame clones only, minus some. The sample shows some 150,000 clones, approximately 86% of them seen only once.

Sequenced material: CD8+ T cells sorted from blood, taken at week 4, from a patient treated with tofacitinib. The TCR originated in a human donor with alopecia areata. The rearrangement joins TRBV7-9 to TRBJ2-7; D gene uncertain. The CDR3 nucleotides read TGTGCCAGCAGCTTAGTCGAGGCCTTGGACGAGCAGTACTTC. As protein: CASSLVEALDEQYF.